The present T cell receptor (beta chain) was sequenced within a study of T cells in Graves' hyperthyroidism and ophthalmopathy. The germline CDR1 and CDR2 sequences are SEHNR and FQNEAQ (reference sequence). The germline V and J ends were trimmed by 10 bases and 7 bases, with 17 bases remaining between them. This CDR3 comprises 12 residues. Hyperthyroidism of Graves' type that showed no ophthalmopathy progression within 18 months was stable. Amplified TCR beta CDR3 regions came from RNA transcripts. The primer set for the first-round RT-PCR of the TCR CDR3 was HTBI. Each CDR3 protein is one row after TCRdb ran MiXCR on the multiplex PCR reads. The top ten clones hold about 45% of a sample with approximately 200,000 distinct CDR3 sequences, roughly 18% of them seen once. Regarding this clonotype: The antigen is not known.

Study-level points and caveats: Stable hyperthyroidism was told apart from ophthalmopathy by a model built on 13 V-J features.

Sequenced: blood. The chain uses TRBV7-9 and TRBJ2-7, with D maybe TRBD1 (6 bases). This sequence originates from a man in his forties with Graves' hyperthyroidism. CDR3 coding DNA: TGTGCCACAACCGACAGGTTCGGAGAGCAGTACTTC. It yields the protein CATTDRFGEQYF.